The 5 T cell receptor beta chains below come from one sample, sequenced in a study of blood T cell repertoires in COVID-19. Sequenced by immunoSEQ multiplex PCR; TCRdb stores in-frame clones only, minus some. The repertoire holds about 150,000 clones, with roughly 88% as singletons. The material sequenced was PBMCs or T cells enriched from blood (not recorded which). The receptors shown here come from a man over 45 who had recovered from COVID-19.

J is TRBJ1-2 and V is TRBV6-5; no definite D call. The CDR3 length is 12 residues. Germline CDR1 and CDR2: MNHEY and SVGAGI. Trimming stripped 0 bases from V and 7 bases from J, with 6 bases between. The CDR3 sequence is CASSYSYGGYTF. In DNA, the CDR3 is TGTGCCAGCAGTTACTCGTACGGTGGCTACACCTTC.

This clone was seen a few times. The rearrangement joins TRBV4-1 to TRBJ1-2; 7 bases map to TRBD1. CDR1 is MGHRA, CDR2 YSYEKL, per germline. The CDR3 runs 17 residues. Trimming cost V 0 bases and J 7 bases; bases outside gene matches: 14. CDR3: CASSQDMTGSTYVGYTF. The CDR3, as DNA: TGCGCCAGCAGCCAAGATATGACAGGGAGCACATATGTTGGCTACACCTTC.

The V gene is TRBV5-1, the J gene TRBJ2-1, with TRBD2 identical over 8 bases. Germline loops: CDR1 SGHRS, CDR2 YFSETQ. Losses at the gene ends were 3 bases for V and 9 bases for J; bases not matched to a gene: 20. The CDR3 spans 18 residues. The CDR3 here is CASSSTVGLASSYGEQFF. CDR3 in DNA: TGCGCCAGCAGCTCGACCGTTGGACTAGCCTCCTCTTATGGTGAGCAGTTCTTC.

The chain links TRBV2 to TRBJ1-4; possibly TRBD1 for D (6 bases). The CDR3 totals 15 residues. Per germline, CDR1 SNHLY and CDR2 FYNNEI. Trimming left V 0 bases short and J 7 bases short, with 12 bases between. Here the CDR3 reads CASSEARGAGEKLFF. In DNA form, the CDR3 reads TGTGCCAGCAGTGAAGCCCGGGGGGCGGGTGAAAAACTGTTTTTT.

The CDR3 here is CASSLGRDSGPYEQYV. Here the CDR3 DNA reads TGTGCCAGCAGCTTAGGAAGGGACAGCGGGCCCTACGAGCAGTACGTC. The genes are TRBV7-8 and TRBJ2-7; TRBD1 might be the D (7 bases). Germline-derived CDR1 and CDR2 are SGHVS and FQNEAQ. CDR3 length: 16 residues. Between the trimmed V and J ends, which lost 1 base and 2 bases, there was a span of 15 bases.